Shown below are 29 T cell receptor beta chains from a single sample sequenced in a study of STAT5B mutations in CD4+ large granular lymphocyte leukemia. The repertoire was sequenced with immunoSEQ multiplex PCR; TCRdb's copy has only in-frame clones and lacks some. This sample has 30,000 or so clones, with 70% to 85% found just once. The sequenced sample consisted of CD4+ T cells from blood buffy coats. Receptors originate from a human donor in good health.

The gene calls are TRBV6-6 and TRBJ2-3; perhaps D is TRBD1 or TRBD2 (5 bases each). The CDR3 is 13 amino acids. From germline, CDR1 is MNHNY and CDR2 SVGAGI (reference sequence). Trimming removed 10 bases at V and 0 bases at J, with 11 bases between. In DNA form, the CDR3 reads TGTGCCACCCACCGGGACAGCACAGATACGCAGTATTTT. Its translation: CATHRDSTDTQYF.

The rearrangement joins TRBV30 to TRBJ2-7, with TRBD1 matching 12 bases. The CDR3 length is 14 residues. With 3 bases clipped from V and 6 bases from J, the junction kept 6 bases outside the gene matches. Germline V lookup: CDR1 GTSNPN, CDR2 SVGIG (reference sequence). This CDR3 reads CAWRRGTGGVEQYF. As DNA, the CDR3 is TGTGCCTGGAGAAGAGGGACAGGGGGCGTCGAGCAGTACTTC.

This sequence joins TRBV30 and TRBJ2-7; D ambiguous. Germline V CDR1 and CDR2: GTSNPN, SVGIG (reference sequence). Trimming shortened V by 5 bases and J by 0 bases, and 14 bases separated the two germline ends. This CDR3 has 14 residues. CDR3 DNA sequence: TGTGCCTGGCGTGCCTCCCAGAACTCCTACGAGCAGTACTTC. Translating it yields CAWRASQNSYEQYF.

The rearrangement uses TRBV30 and TRBJ2-1, with 10 bases that match TRBD2. The junction had 6 bases not matched to a gene; V was cut back by 3 bases and J by 4 bases. Per the germline V gene, CDR1 is GTSNPN and CDR2 is SVGIG (reference sequence). The CDR3 consists of 15 residues. CDR3 region: CAWRDLAGVYNEQFF. CDR3 nucleotides: TGTGCCTGGAGGGATCTAGCGGGGGTTTACAATGAGCAGTTCTTC.

This rearrangement joins TRBV27 to TRBJ2-7, with 8 nucleotides matching TRBD1. Germline V gene lookup returns CDR1 MNHEY and CDR2 SMNVEV (reference sequence). J lost 2 bases, V lost 3 bases, and 6 bases had no gene match. This CDR3 has 15 residues. The CDR3 nucleotides read TGTGCCAGCAGTTTCCTGACAGGGGCCACCTACGAGCAGTACTTC. Translated: CASSFLTGATYEQYF.

Written as DNA, the CDR3 is TGTGCCAGCAGCTTAGCGTGGGGTAATGATGGCTACACCTTC. This encodes CASSLAWGNDGYTF. The chain recombines TRBV7-2 with TRBJ1-2; D unresolved. CDR1 and CDR2 from the germline V gene are SGHTA and FQGNSA. V lost 0 bases and J lost 6, with 11 bases in between. The CDR3 runs 14 residues.

V is TRBV29-1 and J is TRBJ2-1, with D perhaps matching TRBD1 or TRBD2 (7 bases each). CDR3 length equals 15 residues. The ends were cut back, 6 bases at V and 0 bases at J, with 15 bases in the middle. Looked up from germline, CDR1 is SQVTM and CDR2 is ANQGSEA. The CDR3 here is CSVGQGGSSYNEQFF. CDR3 in DNA: TGCAGCGTGGGCCAGGGGGGGAGCTCCTACAATGAGCAGTTCTTC.

This clone was seen a single time. The chain employs TRBV7-9 and TRBJ1-2; 9 positions match TRBD1. Trimming at V came to 5 bases and at J to 4 bases, leaving 11 bases not matched to a gene. Looked up from germline, CDR1 is SEHNR and CDR2 is FQNEAQ (reference sequence). CDR3 size: 16 residues. CDR3 region: CASSPRRDRAFYGYTF. DNA of the CDR3: TGTGCCAGCAGCCCGCGCCGGGACAGGGCCTTCTATGGCTACACCTTC.

The chain is built from TRBV7-5 and TRBJ2-7. TRBV7-5 is a pseudogene locus. The CDR3 has 15 residues. Written as DNA, the CDR3 is TGTGCCAGAAATAGGGCCGTTTTTCCCTTCTACGAGCAGTACTTC. Protein product: CARNRAVFPFYEQYF.

This clone was seen only a few times. The gene calls are TRBV10-3 and TRBJ2-7, with D unclear. Germline loops: CDR1 ENHRY, CDR2 SYGVKD. Trimming removed 4 bases at V and 2 bases at J, with 18 bases between. This CDR3 comprises 16 residues. CDR3 amino acids: CAISGVTGKAPYEQYF. DNA for the CDR3: TGTGCCATCAGTGGGGTTACTGGGAAGGCGCCCTACGAGCAGTACTTC.

V and J are TRBV6-1 and TRBJ1-1; D might be TRBD1 (6 bases). This CDR3 has 14 residues. The germline V and J ends were trimmed by 4 bases and 0 bases, with 9 bases remaining between them. Germline V lookup: CDR1 MNHNS, CDR2 SASEGT. CDR3 protein: CASSAGQLNTEAFF. In DNA, the CDR3 is TGTGCCAGCAGTGCAGGACAGTTGAACACTGAAGCTTTCTTT.

The chain employs TRBV5-4 and TRBJ2-2; 7 bases align to TRBD1. The CDR3 sequence is 15 residues long. The junction had 7 bases not matched to a gene; V was cut back by 3 bases and J by 5 bases. CDR1 and CDR2 from the germline V gene are SGHNT and YYREEE (reference sequence). CDR3 loop: CASSSGQPGTGELFF. CDR3 DNA: TGTGCCAGCAGCTCGGGACAGCCGGGGACCGGGGAGCTGTTTTTT.

V is TRBV5-1 and J is TRBJ2-1; D is unresolved. The CDR3 extends over 15 amino acids. The V end lost 0 bases, the J end lost 2 bases, and 9 bases lay between the germline ends. CDR1 SGHRS and CDR2 YFSETQ come from the germline V gene. DNA for the CDR3: TGCGCCAGCAGCTTGGAGGGTGTCCCCTACAATGAGCAGTTCTTC. It encodes CASSLEGVPYNEQFF.

V usage is TRBV18 and J usage is TRBJ1-3; tentative D call: TRBD1 (6 bases). The CDR3 loop spans 17 amino acids. In germline, CDR1 is KGHSH, CDR2 LQKENI. Trimming pared 2 bases from V and 2 bases from J, leaving 16 bases between. In DNA, the CDR3 is TGTGCCAGCTCACCAGGGCCCACGGGGGCGCCTGGAAACACCATATATTTT. This codes for CASSPGPTGAPGNTIYF.

CDR3 loop: CSVVFITGGGLTDTQYF. The CDR3 DNA reads TGCAGCGTTGTGTTTATTACAGGAGGGGGACTCACAGATACGCAGTATTTT. The chain employs TRBV29-1 and TRBJ2-3; D could derive from TRBD1 or TRBD2 (6 bases each). CDR1 is SQVTM, CDR2 ANQGSEA, per germline. The ends were cut back, 4 bases at V and 2 bases at J, with 22 bases in the middle. The CDR3 covers 17 residues.

This clone occurred a few times. CDR3 nucleotides: TGTGCCAGCAGCCCGGGACAGGGGGATTCACCCCTCCACTTT. Protein product: CASSPGQGDSPLHF. The gene calls are TRBV7-2 and TRBJ1-6, with 11 bases identical to TRBD1. V gave up 5 bases and J gave up 8 bases; unmatched junction bases: 2. The CDR3 has 14 residues. Germline V lookup: CDR1 SGHTA, CDR2 FQGNSA.

This chain connects TRBV30 to TRBJ2-5, with D possibly being TRBD1 (5 bases). Per the germline V gene, CDR1 is GTSNPN and CDR2 is SVGIG (reference sequence). The germline V and J ends were trimmed by 5 bases and 9 bases, with 19 bases remaining between them. The CDR3 is made up of 13 amino acids. The CDR3 coding sequence is TGTGCCTGGGAAGACAGTGGACAATTGTCCCAGTACTTC. It specifies CAWEDSGQLSQYF.

The CDR3 DNA is TGTGCCAGCAGCCCGGGACAGGGGGCCGGAAACACCATATATTTT. This sequence encodes CASSPGQGAGNTIYF. The chain combines TRBV11-3 with TRBJ1-3; TRBD1 agrees at 12 bases. Germline loops: CDR1 SGHNT, CDR2 YENEEA. The V gene end was trimmed by 5 bases and the J gene end by 4 bases; junction bases not matched to a gene: 3. CDR3 size: 15 residues.

This rearrangement joins TRBV7-8 to TRBJ1-5; 7 nucleotides match TRBD1. There are 17 residues in the CDR3. The germline V gene has CDR1 SGHVS and CDR2 FQNEAQ. V shed 4 bases and J 5 bases; nucleotides not matched to a gene: 14. The DNA of the CDR3 is TGTGCCAGCAGCTCAAGGGCGCCGGGACAGATCCATCAGCCCCAGCATTTT. Protein sequence: CASSSRAPGQIHQPQHF. The full variable domain, rest sourced from reference TRBV7-8 and TRBJ1-5, is GAGVSQSPRYKVAKRGQDVALRCDPISGHVSLFWYQQALGQGPEFLTYFQNEAQLDKSGLPSDRFFAERPEGSVSTLKIQRTQQEDSAVYLCASSSRAPGQIHQPQHFGDGTRLSIL.

The V call is TRBV7-9, the J call TRBJ2-7; TRBD1 agrees at 9 bases. The germline gives CDR1 SEHNR, CDR2 FQNEAQ (reference sequence). CDR3 length: 18 amino acids. After removal of 5 bases from V and 0 bases from J, the junction contained 14 bases not matched to a gene. CDR3 sequence (DNA): TGTGCCAGCAGCGAGGGACAGGGTGGTATGGTATTCTCCTACGAGCAGTACTTC. Translated, it gives CASSEGQGGMVFSYEQYF.

V is TRBV5-3 and J is TRBJ2-4, with TRBD1 identical over 8 bases. TRBV5-3 is labeled an ORF, and its function is uncertain. J was trimmed by 3 bases and V by 0 bases; bases with no gene match: 8. The CDR3 contains 17 residues. CDR3 nucleotide sequence: TGTGCCAGAAGCTTGGCGAGGACAGGGTGGAGCAAAAACATTCAGTACTTC. Its translation is CARSLARTGWSKNIQYF.

The V call is TRBV7-8, the J call TRBJ1-1, with 9 nucleotides matching TRBD1. Looked up from germline, CDR1 is SGHVS and CDR2 is FQNEAQ. The CDR3 has 15 amino acids. J lost 5 bases, V lost 4 bases, and 8 bases had no gene match. The CDR3 DNA reads TGTGCCAGCAGCTCGGGACAGGGAGCGAGGACTGAAGCTTTCTTT. This sequence encodes CASSSGQGARTEAFF. Based on the CDR3 plus reference TRBV7-8 and TRBJ1-1, the full variable domain is GAGVSQSPRYKVAKRGQDVALRCDPISGHVSLFWYQQALGQGPEFLTYFQNEAQLDKSGLPSDRFFAERPEGSVSTLKIQRTQQEDSAVYLCASSSGQGARTEAFFGQGTRLTVV.

The chain couples TRBV19 to TRBJ1-5; D is perhaps TRBD1 (6 bases). Between the trimmed V and J ends, which lost 3 bases and 4 bases, there was a span of 10 bases. This CDR3 comprises 14 residues. CDR1 is LNHDA, CDR2 SQIVND, per germline (reference sequence). CDR3 amino acids: CASSINRENQPQHF. The CDR3 region has the DNA TGTGCCAGTAGTATTAACAGGGAAAATCAGCCCCAGCATTTT.

The chain is built from TRBV5-4 and TRBJ2-1, with 9 bases matching TRBD1. CDR1 and CDR2 (germline): SGHNT, YYREEE (reference sequence). This CDR3 contains 15 residues. V shed 10 bases and J 6 bases; nucleotides not matched to a gene: 14. DNA for the CDR3: TGTGCCTGCGGGGTAACGGGACAGGGAGTCAATGAGCAGTTCTTC. It specifies CACGVTGQGVNEQFF.

The rearrangement uses TRBV10-3 and TRBJ2-3; D may correspond to TRBD1 or TRBD2 (6 bases each). Germline-derived CDR1 and CDR2 are ENHRY and SYGVKD. This CDR3 has 13 amino acids. V lost 7 bases, J lost 4 bases, and 12 bases lay in between. DNA for the CDR3: TGTGCCATCACCGAGGGGGGTTCAGATACGCAGTATTTT. The encoded protein is CAITEGGSDTQYF.

V usage is TRBV19 and J usage is TRBJ1-5, with 7 positions matching TRBD1. CDR3 length equals 18 residues. Germline V CDR1 and CDR2: LNHDA, SQIVND (reference sequence). The J segment lost 3 bases and the V segment lost 3 bases, leaving 14 bases of the junction unmatched. Here the CDR3 reads CASSMGRQGGTPNQPQHF. As DNA, the CDR3 is TGTGCCAGTAGTATGGGCCGCCAGGGGGGAACCCCCAATCAGCCCCAGCATTTT.

This chain connects TRBV19 to TRBJ2-7; D is possibly TRBD1 (6 bases). The germline V and J ends were trimmed by 6 bases and 6 bases, with 18 bases remaining between them. Germline V CDR1 and CDR2: LNHDA, SQIVND (reference sequence). The CDR3 is made up of 14 amino acids. CDR3 in DNA: TGTGCCAGTAGAGACAGGCGGTTAGGATCCGAGCAGTACTTC. Protein product: CASRDRRLGSEQYF.

The chain employs TRBV5-1 and TRBJ2-3, with 8 bases matching TRBD1. J was trimmed by 0 bases and V by 5 bases; bases with no gene match: 5. There are 15 residues in the CDR3. CDR1 is SGHRS, CDR2 YFSETQ, per germline. The CDR3 loop reads CASRARTGSTDTQYF. In DNA, the CDR3 is TGCGCCAGCAGGGCGCGGACAGGGAGCACAGATACGCAGTATTTT. The whole variable domain, remainder taken from reference TRBV5-1 and TRBJ2-3, is KAGVTQTPRYLIKTRGQQVTLSCSPISGHRSVSWYQQTPGQGLQFLFEYFSETQRNKGNFPGRFSGRQFSNSRSEMNVSTLELGDSALYLCASRARTGSTDTQYFGPGTRLTVL.

The V call is TRBV29-1, the J call TRBJ2-1, with D uncertain. The V gene lost 6 bases and the J gene lost 1 base, with 13 bases spanning the gap. Germline loops: CDR1 SQVTM, CDR2 ANQGSEA. The CDR3 length is 14 residues. Here the CDR3 reads CSVNNGLSYNEQFF. In DNA form, the CDR3 reads TGCAGCGTCAATAACGGGCTATCCTACAATGAGCAGTTCTTC.